Listed below are T cell receptor beta chains from one sample, sequenced in a study of cytomegalovirus exposure and HLA in healthy donors. Produced via immunoSEQ multiplex PCR; TCRdb's table is partial and in-frame only. The sample includes some 150,000 clones, less than 85% of them seen just once. Sequenced sample: PBMCs. These TCRs come from a man aged 35-49 years in good health and CMV-seronegative. Both conserved end residues are part of each CDR3. A D gene is named only where the DNA matches it firmly. The size of a clone is reported for some rows only, either as once, few or many, or as a class for expanded clones.

d_gene	v_gene	j_gene	abundance	CDR3aa	CDR3nt
TRBD2	TRBV5-1	TRBJ2-1	NA	CASSKSIRGTSGSDEQFF	TGCGCCAGCAGCAAGTCGATACGTGGGACTAGCGGGAGTGATGAGCAGTTCTTC
NA	TRBV19	TRBJ1-5	NA	CASRYRELSQPQHF	TGTGCCAGTAGGTACAGGGAGCTCAGTCAGCCCCAGCATTTT
TRBD1	TRBV4-1	TRBJ2-1	NA	CASSQADRGGNEQFF	TGCGCCAGCAGCCAAGCAGACAGGGGCGGGAATGAGCAGTTCTTC
NA	TRBV6-4	TRBJ2-7	once	CASSDKASSSEQYF	TGTGCCAGCAGTGATAAAGCTAGCTCCAGCGAGCAGTACTTC
TRBD2	TRBV9	TRBJ2-5	NA	CASSEPRDEGLAGVTQETQYF	TGTGCCAGCAGCGAGCCCCGGGACGAGGGACTAGCGGGAGTAACACAAGAGACCCAGTACTTC
NA	TRBV30	TRBJ2-2	NA	CAWSLDTYTGELFF	TGTGCCTGGAGTCTGGACACATACACCGGGGAGCTGTTTTTT
NA	TRBV7-8	TRBJ2-6	NA	CASSQSTGANVLTF	TGTGCCAGCAGCCAATCCACTGGGGCCAACGTCCTGACTTTC
TRBD1	TRBV30	TRBJ1-4	NA	CAWSVGQGALKLFF	TGTGCCTGGAGTGTCGGACAGGGGGCTTTAAAACTGTTTTTT
NA	TRBV19	TRBJ2-1	NA	CASSVPRGASYNEQFF	TGTGCCAGTAGTGTTCCCAGGGGGGCCTCCTACAATGAGCAGTTCTTC
TRBD1	TRBV7-9	TRBJ1-1	NA	CASSLKAGQGNTEAFF	TGTGCCAGCAGCTTAAAGGCGGGACAGGGGAACACTGAAGCTTTCTTT
TRBD1	TRBV7-6	TRBJ2-2	NA	CASSPLSAGGSGELFF	TGTGCTAGCAGCCCCCTCTCTGCAGGGGGATCCGGGGAGCTGTTTTTT
TRBD1	TRBV7-8	TRBJ1-5	NA	CASVQGRSRNQPQHF	TGTGCCAGCGTACAGGGGAGGAGCCGCAATCAGCCCCAGCATTTT
TRBD1	TRBV28	TRBJ1-2	NA	CASKRDRDNTNYGYTF	TGTGCCAGCAAGCGGGACAGGGATAATACTAACTATGGCTACACCTTC
NA	TRBV25-1	TRBJ1-4	NA	CASSELVGPGVKLFF	TGTGCCAGCAGTGAATTGGTGGGCCCAGGTGTAAAACTGTTTTTT
TRBD1	TRBV27	TRBJ2-5	NA	CASSSTGANQETQYF	TGTGCCAGCAGTTCAACAGGGGCGAACCAAGAGACCCAGTACTTC
TRBD2	TRBV27	TRBJ2-3	NA	CASSTLLAGDTDTQYF	TGTGCCAGCAGTACCTTACTAGCGGGAGACACAGATACGCAGTATTTT
TRBD2	TRBV19	TRBJ2-1	few	CASSTSGLSYNEQFF	TGTGCCAGTAGTACTAGCGGACTCTCCTACAATGAGCAGTTCTTC
TRBD2	TRBV5-6	TRBJ2-4	NA	CASSVGLAIAKNIQYF	TGTGCCAGCAGCGTGGGACTAGCTATAGCCAAAAACATTCAGTACTTC
TRBD2	TRBV28	TRBJ2-1	NA	CASLEGGRSSYNEQFF	TGTGCCAGCCTCGAAGGCGGGAGGAGCTCCTACAATGAGCAGTTCTTC
TRBD1	TRBV11-2	TRBJ1-2	NA	CASSPLWTGEGYTF	TGTGCCAGCAGCCCCCTATGGACAGGGGAAGGCTACACCTTC
TRBD2	TRBV7-2	TRBJ2-5	once	CASRRRGGGETQYF	TGTGCCAGCAGACGTCGGGGCGGGGGAGAGACCCAGTACTTC
NA	TRBV10-3	TRBJ1-5	NA	CAISESYRAQPQHF	TGTGCCATCAGTGAGTCGTACAGGGCTCAGCCCCAGCATTTT
NA	TRBV2	TRBJ1-1	NA	CASSDFPLRTEAFF	TGTGCCAGCAGTGATTTTCCCCTTCGCACTGAAGCTTTCTTT
NA	TRBV5-1	TRBJ2-3	once	CASSSGNPSNADTQYF	TGCGCCAGCAGTTCCGGGAACCCCTCAAACGCAGATACGCAGTATTTT
TRBD1	TRBV5-5	TRBJ1-2	NA	CASSLMGQGADGYTF	TGTGCCAGCAGCTTGATGGGGCAGGGGGCGGATGGCTACACCTTC
TRBD1	TRBV6-1	TRBJ1-4	NA	CASSEGTGTRLHEKLFF	TGTGCCAGCAGTGAGGGGACAGGGACCAGGCTTCATGAAAAACTGTTTTTT
TRBD1	TRBV6-5	TRBJ2-5	NA	CASSWTGGETQYF	TGTGCCAGCAGTTGGACAGGGGGTGAGACCCAGTACTTC
NA	TRBV19	TRBJ2-1	once	CASSIETYNEQFF	TGTGCCAGTAGTATCGAGACCTACAATGAGCAGTTCTTC
TRBD2	TRBV4-1	TRBJ2-3	NA	CASSDLAGGPTDTQYF	TGCGCCAGCAGCGACCTAGCGGGAGGGCCCACAGATACGCAGTATTTT
TRBD2	TRBV29-1	TRBJ2-2	NA	CSVLGPAGANTGELFF	TGCAGCGTCCTGGGGCCAGCGGGGGCCAACACCGGGGAGCTGTTTTTT
NA	TRBV2	TRBJ1-1	NA	CASSVYRPDTEAFF	TGTGCCAGCAGTGTCTACAGGCCAGACACTGAAGCTTTCTTT
TRBD1	TRBV5-1	TRBJ1-2	NA	CASSLEVGGLGRGGYTF	TGCGCCAGCAGCTTGGAAGTAGGGGGCTTAGGAAGGGGAGGCTACACCTTC
TRBD1	TRBV6-4	TRBJ2-1	NA	CATGGGQGAGGEQFF	TGTGCCACCGGCGGGGGACAGGGGGCGGGTGGTGAGCAGTTCTTC
NA	TRBV6-5	TRBJ2-3	NA	CASSYGQGSLTDTQYF	TGTGCCAGCAGTTACGGGCAGGGGAGTCTCACAGATACGCAGTATTTT
TRBD2	TRBV9	TRBJ2-1	NA	CASAPAGGPYNEQFF	TGTGCCAGCGCCCCAGCGGGAGGGCCCTACAATGAGCAGTTCTTC
TRBD2	TRBV28	TRBJ2-3	NA	CASSLAGGNTDTQYF	TGTGCCAGCAGTCTAGCGGGAGGGAACACAGATACGCAGTATTTT
NA	TRBV18	TRBJ2-1	NA	CASSPQVNEQFF	TGTGCCAGCTCACCGCAGGTGAATGAGCAGTTCTTC
TRBD1	TRBV5-5	TRBJ2-7	once	CASSPTGVSEQYF	TGTGCCAGCAGCCCCACAGGGGTCAGCGAGCAGTACTTC
TRBD1	TRBV7-9	TRBJ1-3	NA	CASSPNSPGQMNTIYF	TGTGCCAGCAGCCCCAACAGTCCGGGACAGATGAACACCATATATTTT
NA	TRBV7-2	TRBJ1-5	NA	CASSSQSNQPQHF	TGTGCCAGCAGCTCCCAGAGCAATCAGCCCCAGCATTTT
NA	TRBV6-6	TRBJ1-5	once	CASRRNRDPGQPQHF	TGTGCCAGCAGACGGAACAGGGACCCTGGGCAGCCCCAGCATTTT
TRBD2	TRBV5-4	TRBJ2-3	NA	CASSSAGTRRDTQYF	TGTGCCAGCAGCTCCGCCGGGACTAGGCGAGATACGCAGTATTTT
TRBD2	TRBV7-3	TRBJ2-3	NA	CASSLNGEGLEGTDTQYF	TGTGCCAGCAGCTTAAATGGGGAGGGACTAGAAGGGACAGATACGCAGTATTTT
TRBD2	TRBV15	TRBJ2-1	NA	CATSRGRSGSSNEQFF	TGTGCCACCAGCAGGGGGAGAAGCGGGAGTTCCAATGAGCAGTTCTTC
TRBD2	TRBV27	TRBJ2-5	NA	CASSLSGRGRETQYF	TGTGCCAGCAGCCTGAGCGGGAGGGGCAGGGAGACCCAGTACTTC
NA	TRBV27	TRBJ2-2	NA	CASSLSAQGGWNTGELFF	TGTGCCAGCAGTTTATCAGCCCAAGGAGGGTGGAACACCGGGGAGCTGTTTTTT
NA	TRBV4-1	TRBJ1-5	NA	CASSPQGSNQPQHF	TGCGCCAGCAGCCCGCAGGGTAGCAATCAGCCCCAGCATTTT
NA	TRBV11-2	TRBJ2-6	NA	CASSLWRGANVLTF	TGTGCCAGCAGCTTATGGAGGGGGGCCAACGTCCTGACTTTC
TRBD2	TRBV7-9	TRBJ2-2	NA	CSSSFSGLGELFF	TGTTCCAGCAGCTTTAGCGGGCTCGGGGAGCTGTTTTTT
NA	TRBV5-1	TRBJ2-7	NA	CASRDTSYEQYF	TGCGCCAGCAGGGACACTTCCTACGAGCAGTACTTC
NA	TRBV4-3	TRBJ1-6	once	CAGSQDAVSSYNSPLHF	TGCGCCGGCAGCCAAGATGCCGTTAGCTCCTATAATTCACCCCTCCACTTT